The 26 T cell receptor beta chains reported below all come from one sample, sequenced in a study of cytomegalovirus exposure and HLA in healthy donors. Primers for the PCR totalled 60 Vbeta and 13 Jbeta. Method: immunoSEQ multiplex PCR; TCRdb's copy keeps in-frame clones and lacks some. The sample yields some 120,000 clones, of which the top ten take up less than 4.5%. The source material was PBMCs. The source of these receptors is a man aged 25 to 40 in good health and CMV-seronegative.

The genes are TRBV10-3 and TRBJ1-4; weak D call: TRBD1 (6 bases). The CDR3 runs 16 residues. Germline V CDR1 and CDR2: ENHRY, SYGVKD. The V end lost 4 bases, the J end lost 0 bases, and 12 bases lay between the germline ends. The DNA for the CDR3 is TGTGCCATCAGTGGAGCCTCAGGGGCAACTAATGAAAAACTGTTTTTT. It encodes CAISGASGATNEKLFF.

The genes are TRBV4-2 and TRBJ1-5; possible D gene TRBD1, 5 bases. Germline CDR1 reads LGHNA; CDR2 reads YNFKEQ. The V and J ends lost 0 bases and 5 bases respectively, with 14 bases between them. The CDR3 contains 16 residues. CDR3 amino acids: CASSQDSDGQHQPQHF. The CDR3 DNA reads as TGTGCCAGCAGCCAAGATTCCGACGGACAACATCAGCCCCAGCATTTT.

The V and J genes are TRBV30 and TRBJ2-6, with 7 nucleotides matching TRBD2. The CDR3 consists of 21 residues. From germline, CDR1 is GTSNPN and CDR2 SVGIG (reference sequence). Trimming cost V 3 bases and J 0 bases; bases outside gene matches: 20. The DNA of the CDR3 is TGTGCCTGGAGAGACTGGGCAGGGCGGGGACTAATCCCCTCTGGGGCCAACGTCCTGACTTTC. Translating it yields CAWRDWAGRGLIPSGANVLTF.

CDR3: CSALRSQLEAFF. In DNA, the CDR3 is TGCAGCGCGTTGCGATCCCAACTTGAAGCTTTCTTT. V usage is TRBV29-1 and J usage is TRBJ1-1; D call uncertain. V lost 7 bases and J lost 7, with 16 bases in between. Looked up from germline, CDR1 is SQVTM and CDR2 is ANQGSEA. The CDR3 consists of 12 residues.

The chain has TRBV5-1 and TRBJ1-4; D is unclear. Germline V gene sequence: CDR1 SGHRS, CDR2 YFSETQ. The V and J ends lost 0 bases and 8 bases respectively, with 11 bases between them. The CDR3 is 14 residues long. For the CDR3, the DNA is TGCGCCAGCAGCTTGGCAACCGGAGGAGAAAAACTGTTTTTT. It is translated as CASSLATGGEKLFF. The full variable domain, rest sourced from reference TRBV5-1 and TRBJ1-4, is KAGVTQTPRYLIKTRGQQVTLSCSPISGHRSVSWYQQTPGQGLQFLFEYFSETQRNKGNFPGRFSGRQFSNSRSEMNVSTLELGDSALYLCASSLATGGEKLFFGSGTQLSVL.

This chain uses TRBV29-1 with TRBJ2-1; D call uncertain. The CDR3 spans 11 residues. The V end was cut by 5 bases, the J end by 3 bases, with 5 bases between. Looked up from germline, CDR1 is SQVTM and CDR2 is ANQGSEA. The CDR3 DNA reads TGCAGCGTTCACTACTACAATGAGCAGTTCTTC. This codes for CSVHYYNEQFF.

The V gene is TRBV30, the J gene TRBJ1-1; 8 nucleotides match TRBD1. V shed 3 bases and J 7 bases; nucleotides not matched to a gene: 7. CDR3 size: 13 residues. CDR1 is GTSNPN, CDR2 SVGIG, per germline (reference sequence). The CDR3 loop is CAWRMTGALEAFF. DNA for the CDR3: TGTGCCTGGAGGATGACAGGGGCGCTTGAAGCTTTCTTT. Combining the CDR3 with reference TRBV30 and TRBJ1-1 gives the whole variable domain SQTIHQWPATLVQPVGSPLSLECTVEGTSNPNLYWYRQAAGRGLQLLFYSVGIGQISSEVPQNLSASRPQDRQFILSSKKLLLSDSGFYLCAWRMTGALEAFFGQGTRLTVV.

This chain links TRBV7-2 with TRBJ1-2; 9 positions agree with TRBD1. V trimming: 8 bases; J trimming: 0 bases; junction bases outside the gene matches: 13. Germline CDR1 SGHTA, CDR2 FQGNSA. The CDR3 totals 17 residues. In DNA, the CDR3 is TGTGCCAGCCGGGACAGGGAAAATCCATTTACTAACTATGGCTACACCTTC. It yields the protein CASRDRENPFTNYGYTF.

This sequence joins TRBV5-1 and TRBJ2-5; D gene uncertain. CDR3 size: 13 residues. V lost 5 bases, J lost 3 bases, and 11 bases lay in between. The germline gives CDR1 SGHRS, CDR2 YFSETQ. The CDR3 DNA reads TGCGCCAGCAGTTACGGCGCGGAAGAGACCCAGTACTTC. It codes for CASSYGAEETQYF.

The V and J genes are TRBV28 and TRBJ1-1, with 7 bases lining up with TRBD1. This CDR3 has 15 residues. The junction had 13 bases not matched to a gene; V was cut back by 7 bases and J by 5 bases. Germline lookup yields CDR1 MDHEN and CDR2 SYDVKM. The CDR3 sequence: CASTRGQGVYTEAFF. The CDR3, as DNA: TGTGCCAGCACCCGTGGGCAGGGGGTTTATACTGAAGCTTTCTTT.

The chain combines TRBV7-2 with TRBJ2-1; the D is unclear. Between the trimmed V and J ends, which lost 0 bases and 3 bases, there was a span of 9 bases. The CDR3 runs to 15 residues. Germline assignment: CDR1 SGHTA and CDR2 FQGNSA. CDR3 protein: CASSLALTFYNEQFF. The CDR3, as DNA: TGTGCCAGCAGCTTAGCCTTGACTTTCTACAATGAGCAGTTCTTC.

The DNA of the CDR3 is TGTGCCAGCAGCCCCTTACTAGCGGGGGCTACGAACACCGGGGAGCTGTTTTTT. Protein product: CASSPLLAGATNTGELFF. The J gene is TRBJ2-2, the V gene TRBV7-2, with 11 bases identical to TRBD2. CDR3 length: 18 residues. The V segment lost 5 bases and the J segment 0 bases; nucleotides outside the gene matches: 8. Looked up from germline, CDR1 is SGHTA and CDR2 is FQGNSA.

The chain employs TRBV28 and TRBJ1-6; D unresolved. The length of the CDR3 is 12 residues. The germline CDR1 and CDR2 sequences are MDHEN and SYDVKM. With 3 bases removed from V and 12 bases from J, the gap between germline ends came to 9 bases. DNA of the CDR3: TGTGCCAGCAGTTTCACACGCGGACCCCTCCACTTT. Its protein is CASSFTRGPLHF.

The chain couples TRBV7-2 to TRBJ2-7; maybe TRBD2 (7 bases). The CDR3 has 15 amino acids. The V gene lost 4 bases and the J gene lost 3 bases, with 16 bases spanning the gap. Germline lookup yields CDR1 SGHTA and CDR2 FQGNSA. The chain's CDR3 is CASSSIGGLNYEQYF. The CDR3 DNA is TGTGCCAGCAGCTCAATCGGGGGGCTGAACTACGAGCAGTACTTC.

The gene calls are TRBV7-9 and TRBJ1-4, with 8 bases lining up with TRBD1. V was clipped by 7 bases and J by 5 bases; unmatched bases: 6. The germline V gene has CDR1 SEHNR and CDR2 FQNEAQ (reference sequence). The CDR3 extends over 14 amino acids. Here the CDR3 reads CASTMRDRNEKLFF. CDR3 nucleotide sequence: TGTGCCAGCACTATGAGGGACAGGAATGAAAAACTGTTTTTT.

J is TRBJ2-3 and V is TRBV5-4; 11 nucleotides line up with TRBD1. The CDR3 totals 17 residues. The V and J ends lost 4 bases and 7 bases, in that order; junction bases with no gene match: 14. Per the germline V gene, CDR1 is SGHNT and CDR2 is YYREEE (reference sequence). Here the CDR3 DNA reads TGTGCCAGCAGCATGGGACAGGGGGGCGTGACGAGGAATACGCAGTATTTT. Its translation is CASSMGQGGVTRNTQYF.

The chain has TRBV27 and TRBJ2-2; a weak D match, TRBD1 (6 bases). CDR1 MNHEY and CDR2 SMNVEV come from the germline V gene (reference sequence). CDR3 size: 12 residues. Trimming stripped 2 bases from V and 8 bases from J, with 6 bases between. The CDR3 DNA is TGTGCCAGCAGTTTAAGGGGGGGGGAGCTGTTTTTT. The encoded protein is CASSLRGGELFF.

V is TRBV5-1 and J is TRBJ2-6; weak D call: TRBD1 (6 bases). CDR3 length equals 19 residues. The V gene lost 4 bases and the J gene lost 0 bases, with 20 bases spanning the gap. CDR1 is SGHRS, CDR2 YFSETQ, per germline. CDR3 DNA sequence: TGCGCCAGCAGCGAACGGACAGCACAAAGTTACTCTGGGGCCAACGTCCTGACTTTC. Translating it yields CASSERTAQSYSGANVLTF.

This sequence joins TRBV5-1 and TRBJ2-7; 7 nucleotides align to TRBD2. This CDR3 spans 15 amino acids. Germline loops: CDR1 SGHRS, CDR2 YFSETQ. The V segment lost 3 bases and the J segment 5 bases; nucleotides outside the gene matches: 11. The CDR3: CASSSNTISGNEQYF. The DNA for the CDR3 is TGCGCCAGCAGCTCGAATACCATCAGCGGGAACGAGCAGTACTTC. The whole variable domain, remainder taken from reference TRBV5-1 and TRBJ2-7, is KAGVTQTPRYLIKTRGQQVTLSCSPISGHRSVSWYQQTPGQGLQFLFEYFSETQRNKGNFPGRFSGRQFSNSRSEMNVSTLELGDSALYLCASSSNTISGNEQYFGPGTRLTVT.

This chain links TRBV6-5 with TRBJ1-1; 9 bases match TRBD1. Germline trimming cut 7 bases from V and 10 bases from J; bases unmatched to any gene: 16. Looked up from germline, CDR1 is MNHEY and CDR2 is SVGAGI. CDR3 size: 15 residues. The CDR3 DNA reads as TGTGCCAGCACCCTGAGCTATACAGGGGGCGCAGGAGCTTTCTTT. Translation gives CASTLSYTGGAGAFF.

This chain joins TRBV27 and TRBJ2-1; 10 bases map to TRBD2. This CDR3 comprises 16 residues. Losses at the gene ends were 5 bases for V and 1 base for J; bases not matched to a gene: 5. Germline CDR1 is MNHEY and CDR2 is SMNVEV (reference sequence). CDR3: CASSPGLAYSYNEQFF. The DNA for the CDR3 is TGTGCCAGCAGTCCGGGACTAGCGTATTCCTACAATGAGCAGTTCTTC.

The genes are TRBV6-5 and TRBJ1-5, with D perhaps TRBD1 (6 bases). Germline V gives CDR1 MNHEY, CDR2 SVGAGI. The CDR3 extends over 15 amino acids. Trimming pared 6 bases from V and 3 bases from J, leaving 15 bases between. The CDR3 sequence: CASRTGTKDNQPQHF. CDR3 DNA: TGTGCCAGCAGGACCGGGACAAAAGACAATCAGCCCCAGCATTTT.

V and J are TRBV9 and TRBJ1-3, with 7 bases fitting TRBD1. From germline, CDR1 is SGDLS and CDR2 YYNGEE. CDR3 length equals 18 residues. J lost 7 bases, V lost 4 bases, and 20 bases had no gene match. The CDR3 region has the DNA TGTGCCAGCAGCATAAATTCAGATGGGACAGCGAAGGGGAACACCATATATTTT. This codes for CASSINSDGTAKGNTIYF.

The chain uses TRBV4-3 and TRBJ1-6; possible D gene TRBD1, 5 bases. The V end was cut by 1 base, the J end by 5 bases, with 9 bases between. Germline lookup yields CDR1 LGHNA and CDR2 YSLEER. This CDR3 comprises 15 residues. CDR3 DNA sequence: TGCGCCAGCAGCCAAGCGACAGCTAATAATTCACCCCTCCACTTT. This translates into CASSQATANNSPLHF.

The chain links TRBV6-6 to TRBJ2-5; no clear D gene. V lost 2 bases, J lost 5 bases, and 12 bases lay in between. Germline CDR1 reads MNHNY; CDR2 reads SVGAGI (reference sequence). CDR3 length: 14 residues. The CDR3 reads CASSYGPLRETQYF. The CDR3 DNA follows: TGTGCCAGCAGTTACGGCCCCCTGAGGGAGACCCAGTACTTC.

The chain couples TRBV30 to TRBJ2-3; D gene ambiguous. The CDR3 has 13 amino acids. Germline CDR1 GTSNPN, CDR2 SVGIG (reference sequence). The V gene lost 3 bases and the J gene lost 6 bases, with 13 bases spanning the gap. The CDR3 is CAWSPRLFDTQYF. CDR3 bases: TGTGCCTGGAGCCCCAGGTTATTTGATACGCAGTATTTT.